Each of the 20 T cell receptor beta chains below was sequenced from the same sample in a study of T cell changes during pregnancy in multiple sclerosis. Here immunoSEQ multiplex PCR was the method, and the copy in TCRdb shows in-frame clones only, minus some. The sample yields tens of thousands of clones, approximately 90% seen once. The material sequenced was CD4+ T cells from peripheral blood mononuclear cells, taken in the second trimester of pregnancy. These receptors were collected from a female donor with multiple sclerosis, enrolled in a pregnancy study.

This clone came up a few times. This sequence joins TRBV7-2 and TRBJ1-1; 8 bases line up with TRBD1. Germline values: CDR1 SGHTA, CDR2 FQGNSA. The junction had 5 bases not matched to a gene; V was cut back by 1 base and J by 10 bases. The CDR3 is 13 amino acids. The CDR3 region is CASSLGGTGRAFF. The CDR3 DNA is TGTGCCAGCAGCTTAGGGGGGACAGGAAGAGCTTTCTTT.

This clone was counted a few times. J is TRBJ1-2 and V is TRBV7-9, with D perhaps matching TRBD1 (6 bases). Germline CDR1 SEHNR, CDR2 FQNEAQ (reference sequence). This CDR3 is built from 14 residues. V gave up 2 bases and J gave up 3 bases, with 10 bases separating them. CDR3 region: CASSLSTGHYGYTF. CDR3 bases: TGTGCCAGCAGCTTAAGTACAGGGCACTATGGCTACACCTTC.

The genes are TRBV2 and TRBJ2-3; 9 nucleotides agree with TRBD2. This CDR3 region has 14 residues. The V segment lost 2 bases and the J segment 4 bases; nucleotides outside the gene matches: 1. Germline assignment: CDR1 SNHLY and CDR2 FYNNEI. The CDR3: CASSERLAADTQYF. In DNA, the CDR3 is TGTGCCAGCAGTGAAAGACTAGCGGCAGATACGCAGTATTTT.

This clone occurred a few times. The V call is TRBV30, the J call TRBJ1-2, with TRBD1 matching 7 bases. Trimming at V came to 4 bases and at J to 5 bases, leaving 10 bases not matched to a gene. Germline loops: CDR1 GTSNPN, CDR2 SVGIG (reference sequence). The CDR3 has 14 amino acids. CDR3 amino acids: CAWTSRGGAYGYTF. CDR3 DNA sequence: TGTGCCTGGACGTCGCGAGGGGGCGCGTATGGCTACACCTTC.

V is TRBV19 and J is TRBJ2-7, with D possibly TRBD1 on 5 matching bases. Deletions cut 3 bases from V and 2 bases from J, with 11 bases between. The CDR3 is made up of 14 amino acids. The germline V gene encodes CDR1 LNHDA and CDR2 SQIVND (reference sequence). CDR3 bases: TGTGCCAGTAGTATTCAGGGCACGGCCTACGAGCAGTACTTC. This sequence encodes CASSIQGTAYEQYF.

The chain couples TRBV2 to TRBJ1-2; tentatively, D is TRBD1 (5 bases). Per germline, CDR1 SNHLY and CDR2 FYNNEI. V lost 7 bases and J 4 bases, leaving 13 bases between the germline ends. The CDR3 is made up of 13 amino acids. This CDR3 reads CASIPQETYGYTF. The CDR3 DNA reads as TGTGCCAGCATCCCACAGGAGACCTATGGCTACACCTTC.

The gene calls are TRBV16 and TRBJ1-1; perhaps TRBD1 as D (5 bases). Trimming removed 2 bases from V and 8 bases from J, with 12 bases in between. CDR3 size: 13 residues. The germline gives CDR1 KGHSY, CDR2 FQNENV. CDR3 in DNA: TGTGCCAGCAGCCAACAGGGTAGTGTCGAAGCTTTCTTT. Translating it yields CASSQQGSVEAFF.

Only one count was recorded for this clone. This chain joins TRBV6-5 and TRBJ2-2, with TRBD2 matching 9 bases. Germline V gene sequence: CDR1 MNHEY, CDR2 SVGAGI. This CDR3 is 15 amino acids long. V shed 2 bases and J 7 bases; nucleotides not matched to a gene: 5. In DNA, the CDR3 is TGTGCCAGCAGTTACGGCGGGGGGGAGGGCGGGGAGCTGTTTTTT. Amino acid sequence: CASSYGGGEGGELFF.

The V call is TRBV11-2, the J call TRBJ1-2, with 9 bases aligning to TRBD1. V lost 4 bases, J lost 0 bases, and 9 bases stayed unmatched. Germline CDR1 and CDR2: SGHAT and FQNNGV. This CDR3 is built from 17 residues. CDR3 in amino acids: CASSSLHGDRANYGYTF. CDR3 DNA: TGTGCCAGCAGCTCCCTCCATGGGGACAGGGCTAACTATGGCTACACCTTC.

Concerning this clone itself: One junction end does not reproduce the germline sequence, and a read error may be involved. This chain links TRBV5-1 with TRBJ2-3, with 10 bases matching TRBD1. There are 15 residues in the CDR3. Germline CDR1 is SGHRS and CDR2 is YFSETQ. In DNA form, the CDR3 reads TGCGCCAGCAGCCCCGGGACAGGGGTGACAGATACGCAATATTTT. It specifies CASSPGTGVTDTQYF.

CDR3 bases: TGTGCCACCAGCCGCGGCGTGGGGCCCGGGGAGCTGTTTTTT. Its translation: CATSRGVGPGELFF. This chain uses TRBV15 with TRBJ2-2; D possibly corresponds to TRBD1 (5 bases). This CDR3 spans 14 amino acids. V lost 5 bases and J 6 bases, leaving 13 bases between the germline ends. Germline V lookup: CDR1 LNHNV, CDR2 YYDKDF (reference sequence).

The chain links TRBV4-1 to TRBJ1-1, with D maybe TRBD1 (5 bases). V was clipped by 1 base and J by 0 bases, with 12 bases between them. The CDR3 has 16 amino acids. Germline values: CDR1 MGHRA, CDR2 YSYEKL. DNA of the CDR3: TGCGCCAGCAGCCAAGGCAACGGGGGAATGAACACTGAAGCTTTCTTT. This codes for CASSQGNGGMNTEAFF.

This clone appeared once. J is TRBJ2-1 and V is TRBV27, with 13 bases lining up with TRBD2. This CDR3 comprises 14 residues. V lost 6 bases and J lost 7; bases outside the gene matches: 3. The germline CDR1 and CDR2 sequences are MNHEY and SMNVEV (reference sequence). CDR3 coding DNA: TGTGCCAGCAGCAGACTAGCGGGAGGAAATGAGCAGTTCTTC. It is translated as CASSRLAGGNEQFF.

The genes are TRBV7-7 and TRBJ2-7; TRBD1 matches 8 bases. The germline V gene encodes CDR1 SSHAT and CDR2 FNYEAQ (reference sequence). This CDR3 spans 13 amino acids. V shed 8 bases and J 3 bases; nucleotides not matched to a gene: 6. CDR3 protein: CASSRGHGYEQYF. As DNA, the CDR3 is TGTGCCAGCTCCAGGGGGCATGGCTACGAGCAGTACTTC.

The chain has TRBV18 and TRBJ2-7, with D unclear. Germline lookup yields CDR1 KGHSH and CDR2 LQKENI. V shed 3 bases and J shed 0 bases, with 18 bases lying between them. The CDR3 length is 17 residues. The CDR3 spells CASSPTFTTSSSYEQYF. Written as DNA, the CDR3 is TGTGCCAGCTCACCGACTTTTACCACCTCTAGCTCCTACGAGCAGTACTTC.

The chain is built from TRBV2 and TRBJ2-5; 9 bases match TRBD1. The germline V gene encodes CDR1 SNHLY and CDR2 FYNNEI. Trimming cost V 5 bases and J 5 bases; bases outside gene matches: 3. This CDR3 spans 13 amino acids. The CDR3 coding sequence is TGTGCCAGCAGTTCCGGGACAGGGGAGACCCAGTACTTC. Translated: CASSSGTGETQYF.

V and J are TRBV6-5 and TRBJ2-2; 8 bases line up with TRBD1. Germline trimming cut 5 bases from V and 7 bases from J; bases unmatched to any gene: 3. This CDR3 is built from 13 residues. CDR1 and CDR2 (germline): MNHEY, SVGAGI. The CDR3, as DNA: TGTGCCAGCAGTCCAGGGGGCAACGGGGAGCTGTTTTTT. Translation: CASSPGGNGELFF.

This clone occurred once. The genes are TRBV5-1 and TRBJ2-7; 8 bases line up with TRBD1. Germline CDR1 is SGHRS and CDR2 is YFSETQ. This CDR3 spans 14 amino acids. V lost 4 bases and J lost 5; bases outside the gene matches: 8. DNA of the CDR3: TGCGCCAGCAGCGGGTTGGGACAGGCCGACGAGCAGTACTTC. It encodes CASSGLGQADEQYF.

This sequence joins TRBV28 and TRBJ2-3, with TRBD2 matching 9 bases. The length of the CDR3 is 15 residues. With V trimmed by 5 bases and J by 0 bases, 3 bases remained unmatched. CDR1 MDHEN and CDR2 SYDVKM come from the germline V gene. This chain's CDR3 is CASSPSGKSTDTQYF. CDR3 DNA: TGTGCCAGCAGTCCTAGCGGGAAAAGCACAGATACGCAGTATTTT.

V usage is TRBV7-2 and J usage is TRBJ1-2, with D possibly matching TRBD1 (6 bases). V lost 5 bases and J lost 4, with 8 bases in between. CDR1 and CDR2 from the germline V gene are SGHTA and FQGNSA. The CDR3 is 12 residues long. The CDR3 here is CASSTTGYGYTF. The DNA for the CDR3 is TGTGCCAGCAGCACGACAGGCTATGGCTACACCTTC.